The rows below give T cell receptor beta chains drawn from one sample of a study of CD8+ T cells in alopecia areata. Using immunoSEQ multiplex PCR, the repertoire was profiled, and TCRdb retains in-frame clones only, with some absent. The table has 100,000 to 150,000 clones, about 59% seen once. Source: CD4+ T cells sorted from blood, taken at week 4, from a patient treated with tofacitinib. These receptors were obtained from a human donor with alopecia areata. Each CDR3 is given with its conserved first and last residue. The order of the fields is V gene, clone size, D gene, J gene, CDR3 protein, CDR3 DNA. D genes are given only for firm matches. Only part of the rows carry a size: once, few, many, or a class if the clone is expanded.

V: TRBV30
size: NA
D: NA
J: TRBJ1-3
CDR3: CAWSDYRRQSSGNTIYF
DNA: TGTGCCTGGAGTGACTACCGAAGACAGTCCTCTGGAAACACCATATATTTT

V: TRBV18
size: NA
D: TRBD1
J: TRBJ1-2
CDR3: CASSRDRNGGYTF
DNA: TGTGCCAGCTCCCGGGACAGGAATGGTGGCTACACCTTC

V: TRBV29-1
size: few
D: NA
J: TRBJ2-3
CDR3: CSVERDRRNQYF
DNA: TGCAGCGTTGAAAGGGACCGCCGAAACCAGTATTTT

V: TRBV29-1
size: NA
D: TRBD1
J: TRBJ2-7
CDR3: CSGQGATEQYF
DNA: TGCAGCGGTCAGGGGGCGACCGAGCAGTACTTC

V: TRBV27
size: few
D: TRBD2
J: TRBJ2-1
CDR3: CASNSGRARNEQFF
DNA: TGTGCCAGCAATAGCGGGCGGGCGAGGAATGAGCAGTTCTTC

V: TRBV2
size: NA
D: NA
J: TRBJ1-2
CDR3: CASTASRDNYGYTF
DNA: TGTGCCAGCACAGCCAGTAGAGATAACTATGGCTACACCTTC

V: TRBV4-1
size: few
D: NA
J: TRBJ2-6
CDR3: CASSRSATGTGANVLTF
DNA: TGCGCCAGCAGCCGGAGTGCAACAGGGACCGGGGCCAACGTCCTGACTTTC

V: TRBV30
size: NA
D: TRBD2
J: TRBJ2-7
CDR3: CAWSGTPGTSGRVYEQYF
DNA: TGTGCCTGGAGTGGCACACCCGGGACTAGCGGGAGGGTCTACGAGCAGTACTTC

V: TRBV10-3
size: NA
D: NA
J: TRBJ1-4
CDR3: CAISDGQDNEKLFF
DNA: TGTGCCATCAGTGACGGTCAGGATAATGAAAAACTGTTTTTT

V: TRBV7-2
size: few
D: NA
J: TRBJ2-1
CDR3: CASSFGGLLDNEQFF
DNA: TGTGCCAGCAGCTTCGGGGGGCTGTTGGACAATGAGCAGTTCTTC

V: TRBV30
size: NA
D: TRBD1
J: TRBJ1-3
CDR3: CAWSLTGLANTIYF
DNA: TGTGCCTGGAGCTTGACAGGGCTGGCAAACACCATATATTTT

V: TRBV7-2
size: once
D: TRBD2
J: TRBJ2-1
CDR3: CASSLARTSGGSSYNEQFF
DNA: TGTGCCAGCAGCTTAGCGCGGACTAGCGGGGGGAGCTCCTACAATGAGCAGTTCTTC

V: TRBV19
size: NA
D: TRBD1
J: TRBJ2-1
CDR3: CASSIDKGAFYNEQFF
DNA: TGTGCCAGTAGTATCGATAAGGGGGCCTTCTACAATGAGCAGTTCTTC

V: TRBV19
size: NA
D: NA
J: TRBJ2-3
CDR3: CASSPKSGGISTDTQYF
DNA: TGTGCCAGTAGCCCGAAATCGGGCGGGATCAGCACAGATACGCAGTATTTT

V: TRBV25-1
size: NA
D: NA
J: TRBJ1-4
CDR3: CASSESQGPQEKLFF
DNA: TGTGCCAGCAGTGAATCCCAGGGTCCGCAGGAAAAACTGTTTTTT

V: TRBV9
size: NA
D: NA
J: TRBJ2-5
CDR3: CASSVGGGPETQYF
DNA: TGTGCCAGCAGCGTAGGAGGCGGACCAGAGACCCAGTACTTC

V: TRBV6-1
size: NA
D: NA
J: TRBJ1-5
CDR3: CASSDWLYQPQHF
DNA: TGTGCCAGCAGTGACTGGCTCTATCAGCCCCAGCATTTT

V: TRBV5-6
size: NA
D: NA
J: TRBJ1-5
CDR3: CASSFRAEHQPQHF
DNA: TGTGCCAGCAGCTTTAGGGCAGAGCATCAGCCCCAGCATTTT

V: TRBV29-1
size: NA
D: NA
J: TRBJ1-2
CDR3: CSGQQGTFNYGYTF
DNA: TGCAGCGGTCAACAGGGCACCTTTAACTATGGCTACACCTTC

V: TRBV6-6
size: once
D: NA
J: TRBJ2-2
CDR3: CASRGGTGELFF
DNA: TGTGCCAGCAGAGGCGGCACCGGGGAGCTGTTTTTT

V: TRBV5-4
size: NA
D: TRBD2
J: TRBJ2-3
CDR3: CASSLMPSGSTDTQYF
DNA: TGTGCCAGCAGCTTAATGCCTAGCGGGAGCACAGATACGCAGTATTTT

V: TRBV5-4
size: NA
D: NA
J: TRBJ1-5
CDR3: CASSSDGTSNQPQHF
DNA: TGTGCCAGCAGCTCGGACGGAACCAGCAATCAGCCCCAGCATTTT